Each of the 26 T cell receptor beta chains below was sequenced from the same sample in a study of blood T cell repertoires in COVID-19. Using immunoSEQ multiplex PCR, the repertoire was profiled, and TCRdb retains in-frame clones only, with some absent. The table includes 380,000 or so clones, about 90% detected once. The sample taken for sequencing was peripheral blood. All receptors derive from a man aged 35 to 55 with acute or convalescent COVID-19.

The V call is TRBV2, the J call TRBJ1-4; the match to TRBD1 covers 8 bases. In germline, CDR1 is SNHLY, CDR2 FYNNEI. The CDR3 loop spans 15 amino acids. V was clipped by 5 bases and J by 4 bases; unmatched bases: 6. CDR3 DNA sequence: TGTGCCAGCAGTTTGTCGACAGGGGTTAATGAAAAACTGTTTTTT. This gives the protein CASSLSTGVNEKLFF.

The chain uses TRBV6-6 and TRBJ1-1; D not resolved. CDR3 length: 17 residues. Looked up from germline, CDR1 is MNHNY and CDR2 is SVGAGI (reference sequence). Trimming took 5 bases from V and 4 from J, leaving 23 bases between them. The CDR3 loop reads CASSHFRWFGPFTEAFF. CDR3 in DNA: TGTGCCAGCAGTCATTTTCGTTGGTTTGGCCCATTCACTGAAGCTTTCTTT.

V gene TRBV28 combines with J gene TRBJ1-6; D is unclear. Trimming stripped 5 bases from V and 7 bases from J, with 12 bases between. From germline, CDR1 is MDHEN and CDR2 SYDVKM. The CDR3 has 14 amino acids. CDR3 nucleotide sequence: TGTGCCAGCAGTCCTCGATTGGGCAATTCACCCCTCCACTTT. It codes for CASSPRLGNSPLHF.

The chain employs TRBV7-2 and TRBJ2-7, with 8 bases that match TRBD2. This CDR3 has 16 residues. The ends lost 2 bases at V and 8 bases at J; junction bases unmatched: 14. Looked up from germline, CDR1 is SGHTA and CDR2 is FQGNSA. The CDR3 loop is CASSLQSGGDNWKQYF. The CDR3 DNA sequence: TGTGCCAGCAGCTTACAATCGGGGGGGGACAACTGGAAGCAGTACTTC. The whole variable domain, filled in from reference TRBV7-2 and TRBJ2-7, reads GAGVSQSPSNKVTEKGKDVELRCDPISGHTALYWYRQSLGQGLEFLIYFQGNSAPDKSGLPSDRFSAERTGGSVSTLTIQRTQQEDSAVYLCASSLQSGGDNWKQYFGPGTRLTVT.

The chain is built from TRBV9 and TRBJ1-6; possible D gene TRBD1, 5 bases. The CDR3 has 14 amino acids. V dropped 0 bases and J dropped 10 bases, with 11 bases sitting between them. From germline, CDR1 is SGDLS and CDR2 YYNGEE. The CDR3 loop reads CASSVGGVISPLHF. The CDR3 region has the DNA TGTGCCAGCAGCGTAGGGGGGGTTATATCACCCCTCCACTTT.

This rearrangement joins TRBV4-1 to TRBJ2-7; 7 positions match TRBD1. This CDR3 region has 17 residues. Germline V gene sequence: CDR1 MGHRA, CDR2 YSYEKL. V dropped 4 bases and J dropped 0; count of bases not matched to a gene: 12. The CDR3: CASSPTPTGARSYEQYF. CDR3 coding DNA: TGCGCCAGCAGCCCCACCCCCACAGGGGCACGCTCCTACGAGCAGTACTTC.

The chain uses TRBV19 and TRBJ2-7, with a possible D match to TRBD2 (5 bases). Germline V gene sequence: CDR1 LNHDA, CDR2 SQIVND (reference sequence). The CDR3 is 12 residues long. Trimming took off 5 bases at V and 7 bases at J, with 12 bases between the two ends. Here the CDR3 reads CASSDYLREQYF. The CDR3 region has the DNA TGTGCCAGTAGTGACTATTTAAGAGAGCAGTACTTC.

The gene calls are TRBV11-2 and TRBJ2-3; perhaps TRBD2 as D (7 bases). The CDR3 runs 16 residues. The V gene's germline CDR1 is SGHAT and CDR2 FQNNGV. V shed 1 base and J shed 2 bases, with 13 bases lying between them. The CDR3 is CASSLVGGGHTDTQYF. In DNA form, the CDR3 reads TGTGCCAGCAGCTTAGTGGGCGGGGGCCACACAGATACGCAGTATTTT.

CDR3 loop: CASSPGQDNGDTEAFF. The CDR3 nucleotides read TGCGCCAGCAGCCCCGGACAGGACAACGGGGACACTGAAGCTTTCTTT. The chain has TRBV4-1 and TRBJ1-1, with 7 bases identical to TRBD1. V lost 4 bases to trimming and J lost 3 bases; unmatched junction nucleotides: 11. Germline assignment: CDR1 MGHRA and CDR2 YSYEKL. The CDR3 sequence is 16 residues long.

The rearrangement links TRBV4-3 to TRBJ2-5; 7 bases map to TRBD1. From germline, CDR1 is LGHNA and CDR2 YSLEER. With V trimmed by 3 bases and J by 3 bases, 10 bases remained unmatched. The CDR3 has 16 amino acids. Here the CDR3 DNA reads TGCGCCAGCAGCCAGATTCACAGGGGCTGGGAAGAGACCCAGTACTTC. The encoded protein is CASSQIHRGWEETQYF.

The V gene is TRBV18, the J gene TRBJ1-3; TRBD1 aligns across 10 bases. The trim removed 3 bases at V and 2 bases at J, leaving 1 base unmatched. The CDR3 is made up of 15 amino acids. Germline V gene sequence: CDR1 KGHSH, CDR2 LQKENI. The CDR3 region has the DNA TGTGCCAGCTCACCGGACAGGGGGGCTGGAAACACCATATATTTT. Its protein product is CASSPDRGAGNTIYF.

The chain has TRBV28 and TRBJ2-7; 14 nucleotides match TRBD2. CDR1 is MDHEN and CDR2 is SYDVKM in the germline V gene. With 2 bases clipped from V and 4 bases from J, the junction kept 4 bases outside the gene matches. The CDR3 spans 16 residues. This CDR3 reads CASSLPGLAGGYEQYF. Written as DNA, the CDR3 is TGTGCCAGCAGTTTACCCGGACTAGCGGGAGGATACGAGCAGTACTTC.

The chain employs TRBV6-5 and TRBJ1-5; maybe TRBD1 (5 bases). The CDR3 covers 15 residues. With 6 bases removed from V and 3 bases from J, the gap between germline ends came to 15 bases. CDR1 is MNHEY, CDR2 SVGAGI, per germline. The CDR3 region is CASRSQGRANQPQHF. The CDR3, as DNA: TGTGCCAGCAGATCTCAGGGTAGGGCCAATCAGCCCCAGCATTTT.

The J gene is TRBJ1-6, the V gene TRBV27, with 12 bases matching TRBD1. The CDR3 totals 16 residues. CDR1 and CDR2 from the germline V gene are MNHEY and SMNVEV (reference sequence). Losses at the gene ends were 2 bases for V and 10 bases for J; bases not matched to a gene: 6. The CDR3, as DNA: TGTGCCAGCAGTTTAGGGACAGGGGGCGCGTTCTCACCCCTCCACTTT. Translation: CASSLGTGGAFSPLHF.

The rearrangement uses TRBV19 and TRBJ2-2; TRBD2 matches 8 bases. CDR3 length: 16 residues. V lost 5 bases to trimming and J lost 0 bases; unmatched junction nucleotides: 5. The germline V gene encodes CDR1 LNHDA and CDR2 SQIVND (reference sequence). This CDR3 is CASSPSGGANTGELFF. Written as DNA, the CDR3 is TGTGCCAGTAGTCCCTCGGGAGGGGCGAACACCGGGGAGCTGTTTTTT.

This clone occurred a few times. The CDR3 region is CASSSNRGGGYTF. CDR3 DNA: TGTGCCAGCAGCTCCAACAGGGGGGGCGGCTACACCTTC. This chain connects TRBV7-9 to TRBJ1-2; 8 nucleotides agree with TRBD1. Germline lookup yields CDR1 SEHNR and CDR2 FQNEAQ (reference sequence). This CDR3 has 13 amino acids. The V and J ends lost 4 bases and 8 bases, in that order; junction bases with no gene match: 6.

The rearrangement joins TRBV4-2 to TRBJ2-7; D unclear. Germline V CDR1 and CDR2: LGHNA, YNFKEQ. The ends were cut back, 1 base at V and 0 bases at J, with 19 bases in the middle. The CDR3 runs 18 residues. CDR3: CASSQALSPRGSSYEQYF. DNA for the CDR3: TGTGCCAGCAGCCAAGCCCTATCACCAAGAGGCAGCTCCTACGAGCAGTACTTC.

J is TRBJ2-7 and V is TRBV7-9, with D tentatively TRBD2 (6 bases). Germline V gene lookup returns CDR1 SEHNR and CDR2 FQNEAQ (reference sequence). The CDR3 extends over 14 amino acids. V was clipped by 2 bases and J by 8 bases, with 16 bases between them. The CDR3 here is CASSLTGGMYQQYF. CDR3 nucleotide sequence: TGTGCCAGCAGCTTAACCGGGGGAATGTATCAGCAGTACTTC.

The chain couples TRBV4-1 to TRBJ1-5; 11 positions agree with TRBD1. V trimming: 9 bases; J trimming: 2 bases; junction bases outside the gene matches: 21. The CDR3 is 20 residues long. Per the germline V gene, CDR1 is MGHRA and CDR2 is YSYEKL. The CDR3 coding sequence is TGCGCCAGAGAGGGAAGCTCTGGGACAGGGGGAATCATTGGCAATCAGCCCCAGCATTTT. It specifies CAREGSSGTGGIIGNQPQHF.

Here the CDR3 DNA reads TGTGCCAGCAGCCAAGCCCATAGGGGGCAAGAGACCCAGTACTTC. This gives the protein CASSQAHRGQETQYF. The V call is TRBV4-2, the J call TRBJ2-5; the D gene is possibly TRBD1 (6 bases). Trimming left V 1 base short and J 2 bases short, with 11 bases between. The germline V gene encodes CDR1 LGHNA and CDR2 YNFKEQ. This CDR3 comprises 15 residues.

J is TRBJ1-6 and V is TRBV4-1, with D possibly being TRBD1 (6 bases). The CDR3 runs 15 residues. CDR1 and CDR2 from the germline V gene are MGHRA and YSYEKL. V dropped 5 bases and J dropped 5 bases, with 13 bases sitting between them. CDR3 region: CASSSLDRNNSPLHF. CDR3 nucleotide sequence: TGCGCCAGCAGCTCCCTGGACAGAAATAATTCACCCCTCCACTTT.

The rearrangement uses TRBV2 and TRBJ2-7; D is possibly TRBD1 (5 bases). Trimming took 5 bases from V and 1 from J, leaving 12 bases between them. The length of the CDR3 is 14 residues. Per the germline V gene, CDR1 is SNHLY and CDR2 is FYNNEI. The CDR3 nucleotides read TGTGCCAGCAGTCCCGACAGATATTCCTACGAGCAGTACTTC. Translated: CASSPDRYSYEQYF.

J is TRBJ1-4 and V is TRBV5-1; 10 bases are a match to TRBD1. J was trimmed by 10 bases and V by 0 bases; bases with no gene match: 6. This CDR3 is 15 amino acids long. Germline lookup yields CDR1 SGHRS and CDR2 YFSETQ. The CDR3 DNA follows: TGCGCCAGCAGCTTGGAAGACAGGGGGCGCGGAAAACTGTTTTTT. Amino acid sequence: CASSLEDRGRGKLFF.

The rearrangement links TRBV6-2 or TRBV6-3 to TRBJ1-1, with TRBD1 matching over 9 bases. The CDR3 runs to 14 residues. The V gene's germline CDR1 is MNHEY and CDR2 SVGEGT. The V segment lost 6 bases and the J segment 5 bases; nucleotides outside the gene matches: 7. CDR3 sequence (DNA): TGTGCCAGCAGCAGGGACAGGGAGGGAACTGAAGCTTTCTTT. Translated, it gives CASSRDREGTEAFF.

The chain employs TRBV4-1 and TRBJ2-1; D is perhaps TRBD1 (5 bases). The V end lost 5 bases, the J end lost 6 bases, and 14 bases lay between the germline ends. In germline, CDR1 is MGHRA, CDR2 YSYEKL. CDR3 size: 14 residues. The CDR3 is CASSGGREINEQFF. In nucleotides, the CDR3 is TGCGCCAGCAGCGGTGGCAGGGAAATCAATGAGCAGTTCTTC.

In its sample, this clone was seen a few times. The gene calls are TRBV23-1 and TRBJ2-7; D may be TRBD1 (7 bases). TRBV23-1 qualifies as an ORF whose function is uncertain. The CDR3 runs to 16 residues. V dropped 0 bases and J dropped 2 bases, with 14 bases sitting between them. CDR3 loop: CASSQSRGDSAYEQYF. In nucleotides, the CDR3 is TGCGCCAGCAGTCAATCGAGGGGGGACAGTGCCTACGAGCAGTACTTC.